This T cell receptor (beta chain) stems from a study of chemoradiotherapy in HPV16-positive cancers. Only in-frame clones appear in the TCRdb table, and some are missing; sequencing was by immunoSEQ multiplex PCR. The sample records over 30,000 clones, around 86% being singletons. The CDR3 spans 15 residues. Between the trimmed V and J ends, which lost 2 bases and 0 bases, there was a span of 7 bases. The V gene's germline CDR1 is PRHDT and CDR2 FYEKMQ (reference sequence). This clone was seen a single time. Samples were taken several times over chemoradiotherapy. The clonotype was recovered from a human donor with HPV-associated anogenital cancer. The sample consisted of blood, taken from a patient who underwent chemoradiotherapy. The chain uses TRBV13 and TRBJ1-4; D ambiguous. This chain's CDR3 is CASSLRTATNEKLFF. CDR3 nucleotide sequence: TGTGCCAGCAGCTTAAGAACAGCAACTAATGAAAAACTGTTTTTT. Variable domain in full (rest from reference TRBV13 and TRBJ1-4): AAGVIQSPRHLIKEKRETATLKCYPIPRHDTVYWYQQGPGQDPQFLISFYEKMQSDKGSIPDRFSAQQFSDYHSELNMSSLELGDSALYFCASSLRTATNEKLFFGSGTQLSVL.